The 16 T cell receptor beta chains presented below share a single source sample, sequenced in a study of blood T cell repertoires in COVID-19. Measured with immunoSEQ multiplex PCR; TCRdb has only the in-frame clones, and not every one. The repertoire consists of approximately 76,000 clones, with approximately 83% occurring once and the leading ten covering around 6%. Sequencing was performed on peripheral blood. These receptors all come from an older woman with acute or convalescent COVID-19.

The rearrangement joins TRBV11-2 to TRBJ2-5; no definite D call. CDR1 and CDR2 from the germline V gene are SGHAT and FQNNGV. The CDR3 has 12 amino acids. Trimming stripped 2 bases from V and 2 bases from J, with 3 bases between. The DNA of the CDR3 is TGTGCCAGCAGCTTAATACAAGAGACCCAGTACTTC. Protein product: CASSLIQETQYF.

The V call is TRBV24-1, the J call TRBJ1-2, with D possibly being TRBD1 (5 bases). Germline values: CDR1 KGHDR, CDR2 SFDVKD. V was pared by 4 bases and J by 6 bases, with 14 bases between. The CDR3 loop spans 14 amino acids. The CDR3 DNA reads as TGTGCCACCAGTGAATCTACGTACAGGAATGGCTACACCTTC. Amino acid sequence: CATSESTYRNGYTF.

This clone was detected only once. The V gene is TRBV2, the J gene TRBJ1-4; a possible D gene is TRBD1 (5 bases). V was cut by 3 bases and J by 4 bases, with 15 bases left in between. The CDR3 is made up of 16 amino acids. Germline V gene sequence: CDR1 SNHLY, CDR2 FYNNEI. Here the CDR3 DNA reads TGTGCCAGCAGTGAGGCAGGGCGGATGAGTAATGAAAAACTGTTTTTT. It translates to CASSEAGRMSNEKLFF. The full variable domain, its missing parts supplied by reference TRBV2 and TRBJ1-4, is EPEVTQTPSHQVTQMGQEVILRCVPISNHLYFYWYRQILGQKVEFLVSFYNNEISEKSEIFDDQFSVERPDGSNFTLKIRSTKLEDSAMYFCASSEAGRMSNEKLFFGSGTQLSVL.

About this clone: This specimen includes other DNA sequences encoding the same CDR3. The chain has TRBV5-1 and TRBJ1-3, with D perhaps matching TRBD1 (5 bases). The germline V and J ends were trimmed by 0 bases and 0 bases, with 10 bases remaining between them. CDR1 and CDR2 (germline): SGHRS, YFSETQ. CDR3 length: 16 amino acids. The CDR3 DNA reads TGCGCCAGCAGCTTGGAGGGCGGGGGCTCTGGAAACACCATATATTTT. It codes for CASSLEGGGSGNTIYF. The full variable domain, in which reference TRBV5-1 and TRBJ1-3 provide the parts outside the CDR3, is KAGVTQTPRYLIKTRGQQVTLSCSPISGHRSVSWYQQTPGQGLQFLFEYFSETQRNKGNFPGRFSGRQFSNSRSEMNVSTLELGDSALYLCASSLEGGGSGNTIYFGEGSWLTVV.

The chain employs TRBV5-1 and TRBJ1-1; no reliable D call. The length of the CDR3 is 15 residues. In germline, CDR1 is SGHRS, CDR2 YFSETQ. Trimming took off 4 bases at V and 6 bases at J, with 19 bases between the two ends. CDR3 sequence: CASSPQTRGAAEAFF. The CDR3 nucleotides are TGCGCCAGCAGCCCGCAGACTCGGGGAGCGGCTGAAGCTTTCTTT.

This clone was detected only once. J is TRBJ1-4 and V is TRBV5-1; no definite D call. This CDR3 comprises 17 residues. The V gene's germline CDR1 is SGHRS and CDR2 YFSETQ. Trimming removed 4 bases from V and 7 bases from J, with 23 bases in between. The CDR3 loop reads CASSNTDPKREGEKLFF. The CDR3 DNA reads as TGCGCCAGCAGCAATACGGATCCGAAGAGAGAGGGTGAAAAACTGTTTTTT.

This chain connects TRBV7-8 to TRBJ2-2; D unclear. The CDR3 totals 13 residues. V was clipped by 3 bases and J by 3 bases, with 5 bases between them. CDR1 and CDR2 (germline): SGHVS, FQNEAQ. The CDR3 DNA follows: TGTGCCAGCAGCTTGTTAGACACCGGGGAGCTGTTTTTT. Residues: CASSLLDTGELFF. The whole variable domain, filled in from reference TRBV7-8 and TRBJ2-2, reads GAGVSQSPRYKVAKRGQDVALRCDPISGHVSLFWYQQALGQGPEFLTYFQNEAQLDKSGLPSDRFFAERPEGSVSTLKIQRTQQEDSAVYLCASSLLDTGELFFGEGSRLTVL.

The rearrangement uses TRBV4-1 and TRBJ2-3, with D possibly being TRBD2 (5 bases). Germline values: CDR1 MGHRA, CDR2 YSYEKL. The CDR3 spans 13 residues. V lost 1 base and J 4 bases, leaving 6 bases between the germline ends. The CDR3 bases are TGCGCCAGCAGCCAAGTGGAGGCAGATACGCAGTATTTT. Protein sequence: CASSQVEADTQYF.

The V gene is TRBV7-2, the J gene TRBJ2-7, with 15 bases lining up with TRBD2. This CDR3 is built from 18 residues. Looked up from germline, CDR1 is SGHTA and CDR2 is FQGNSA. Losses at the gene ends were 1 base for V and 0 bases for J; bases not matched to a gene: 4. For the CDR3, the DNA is TGTGCCAGCAGCTTAGTCGGGACTAGCGGGGGGCTCTCCTACGAGCAGTACTTC. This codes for CASSLVGTSGGLSYEQYF.

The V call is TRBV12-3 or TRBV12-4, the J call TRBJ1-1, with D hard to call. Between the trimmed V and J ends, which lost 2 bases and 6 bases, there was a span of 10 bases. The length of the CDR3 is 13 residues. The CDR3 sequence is CASSLKGGAEAFF. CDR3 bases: TGTGCCAGCAGTTTAAAGGGAGGAGCTGAAGCTTTCTTT.

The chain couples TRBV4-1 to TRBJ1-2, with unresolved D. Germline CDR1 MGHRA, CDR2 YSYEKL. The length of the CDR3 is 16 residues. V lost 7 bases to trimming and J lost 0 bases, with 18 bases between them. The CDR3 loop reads CASTPTSAATNYGYTF. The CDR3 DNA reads TGCGCCAGCACCCCCACGTCCGCCGCGACTAACTATGGCTACACCTTC.

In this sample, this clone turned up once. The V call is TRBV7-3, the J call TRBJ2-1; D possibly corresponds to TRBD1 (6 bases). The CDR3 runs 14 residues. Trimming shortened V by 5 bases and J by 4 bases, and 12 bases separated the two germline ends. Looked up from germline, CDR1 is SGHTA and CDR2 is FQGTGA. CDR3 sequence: CASSRPGQYNEQFF. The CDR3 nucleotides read TGTGCCAGCAGCCGGCCAGGACAGTACAATGAGCAGTTCTTC.

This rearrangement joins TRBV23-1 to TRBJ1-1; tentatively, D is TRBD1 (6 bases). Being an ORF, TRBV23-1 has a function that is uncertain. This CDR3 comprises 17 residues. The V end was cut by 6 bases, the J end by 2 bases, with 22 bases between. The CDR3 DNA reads TGCGCCAGCAGCACCGTGGTTAGGGGGGGTAAAAACACTGAAGCTTTCTTT. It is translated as CASSTVVRGGKNTEAFF.

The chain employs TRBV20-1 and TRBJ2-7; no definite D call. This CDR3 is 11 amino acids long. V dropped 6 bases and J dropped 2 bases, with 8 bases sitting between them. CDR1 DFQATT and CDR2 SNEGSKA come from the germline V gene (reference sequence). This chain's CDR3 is CSAEDPYEQYF. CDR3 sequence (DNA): TGCAGTGCCGAGGATCCCTACGAGCAGTACTTC.

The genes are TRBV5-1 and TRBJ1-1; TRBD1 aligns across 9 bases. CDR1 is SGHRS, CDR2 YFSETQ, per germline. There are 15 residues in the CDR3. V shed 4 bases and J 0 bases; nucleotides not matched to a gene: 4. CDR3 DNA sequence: TGCGCCAGCAGCCTTGGACAGGGGTTGAACACTGAAGCTTTCTTT. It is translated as CASSLGQGLNTEAFF.

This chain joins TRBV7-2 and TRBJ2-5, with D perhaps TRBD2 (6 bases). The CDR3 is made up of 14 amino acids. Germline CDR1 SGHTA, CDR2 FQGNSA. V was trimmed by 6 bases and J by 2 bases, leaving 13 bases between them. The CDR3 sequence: CASSSGDQQETQYF. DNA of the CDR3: TGTGCCAGCAGTTCGGGGGACCAGCAAGAGACCCAGTACTTC.